This record looks at one T cell receptor beta chain sequence and its context. Its antigen is as yet unknown. Clones were sequenced by immunoSEQ multiplex PCR, and TCRdb holds only the in-frame ones, with some missing. Of over 2 million clones in the sample, roughly 94% were seen once. The data belong to a study of shared clonotypes between healthy human individuals. Study-wide results and limits: Against clonotypes common to all four donors, non-shared ones had lower generation probabilities. Shared clonotypes: roughly 4.5% naive CD4, 3.5% to 4% naive CD8, about 2.5% memory CD4, about 0.41% memory CD8. As a rule, naive subsets had a larger estimated richness than memory subsets.

The CDR3 runs 17 residues. The junction had 18 bases not matched to a gene; V was cut back by 7 bases and J by 7 bases. CDR1 is MDHEN and CDR2 is SYDVKM in the germline V gene. Material: naive CD4+ T cells sorted from blood. The subset: CD45RA+ positively selected. The V and J genes are TRBV28 and TRBJ2-1; 8 nucleotides line up with TRBD2. The receptor comes from a man in his late teens or twenties in good health. DNA of the CDR3: TGTGCCAGCACCCCTCAAGGAGCGGGAGAAGTCGGGAATGAGCAGTTCTTC. Protein: CASTPQGAGEVGNEQFF.